This T cell receptor (beta chain) was profiled in a study of cytomegalovirus exposure and HLA in healthy donors. Germline lookup yields CDR1 SQVTM and CDR2 ANQGSEA. The CDR3 extends over 13 amino acids. After removal of 3 bases from V and 5 bases from J, the junction contained 2 bases not matched to a gene. The PCR employed 60 Vbeta primers together with 13 Jbeta primers. Clones were sequenced by immunoSEQ multiplex PCR, and TCRdb holds only the in-frame ones, with some missing. The sample consists of roughly 160,000 clones, less than 90% of them appearing once. The sequencing sample was made of PBMCs. The rearrangement uses TRBV29-1 and TRBJ2-5; 11 bases are a match to TRBD2. The receptor's source is a man aged 25 to 40 in good health and CMV-seronegative. DNA for the CDR3: TGCAGCGTTGAGGCTAGCGGGAGGGAGACCCAGTACTTC. This sequence encodes CSVEASGRETQYF.